These 27 T cell receptor beta chains were sequenced from one sample in a study of regulatory T cells in long-lasting Graves disease. The authors built TCR beta libraries using iRepertoire HTBI primers and Arm-PCR of CDR3 regions. MiXCR was run by TCRdb on the multiplex PCR reads, yielding one entry per CDR3 protein. The table shows roughly 420,000 distinct CDR3 sequences, with 16% occurring only once. Stated time point: newly diagnosed GD, antithyroid drugs for less than 3 months. After RNA was extracted from PBMCs, the TCR library was made from it. These data also featured in a second study, about T cells in Graves' hyperthyroidism and ophthalmopathy.

Source: peripheral blood mononuclear cells (PBMCs), taken at new diagnosis, from a patient treated with antithyroid drugs. These receptors all stem from a woman aged 18-30 years with Graves disease.

This clonotype was counted only a few times. V is TRBV27 and J is TRBJ2-1; 12 bases match TRBD2. This CDR3 is 17 amino acids long. Unmatched junction bases numbered 13, after V lost 6 bases and J lost 7 bases. CDR1 and CDR2 from the germline V gene are MNHEY and SMNVEV (reference sequence). DNA of the CDR3: TGTGCCAGCAGATCGGGACTAGCGGGCCACGCCGGGAATGAGCAGTTCTTC. It translates to CASRSGLAGHAGNEQFF.

Worth noting for this clonotype: This sequence is one base from a far larger clone and is likely a read error. The rearrangement uses TRBV20-1 and TRBJ2-4; 7 bases agree with TRBD2. V lost 5 bases and J lost 13; bases outside the gene matches: 23. The V gene's germline CDR1 is DFQATT and CDR2 SNEGSKA (reference sequence). This CDR3 is built from 16 residues. CDR3 DNA: TGCAGTGCTCCACGGGTAGCGGGCCAACCGTTCAATGAGCAGTACTTC. Its protein product is CSAPRVAGQPFNEQYF.

This clonotype was seen a few times. The chain joins TRBV5-4 to TRBJ2-3, with 7 bases fitting TRBD2. The CDR3 loop spans 15 amino acids. Trimming cost V 4 bases and J 5 bases; bases outside gene matches: 10. Germline V gene sequence: CDR1 SGHNT, CDR2 YYREEE (reference sequence). CDR3 DNA sequence: TGTGCCAGCAGCACCGGGGGGAATAAAGTAGATACGCAGTATTTT. Its translation is CASSTGGNKVDTQYF.

This clonotype was observed a handful of times. This chain links TRBV19 with TRBJ1-2; D gene ambiguous. There are 14 residues in the CDR3. Trimming stripped 3 bases from V and 1 base from J, with 9 bases between. The germline CDR1 and CDR2 sequences are LNHDA and SQIVND (reference sequence). The CDR3 here is CASSIRDRNYGYTF. CDR3 bases: TGTGCCAGTAGTATCCGCGACCGTAACTATGGCTACACCTTC.

This chain joins TRBV20-1 and TRBJ1-5; 9 bases align to TRBD1. V was clipped by 3 bases and J by 9 bases; unmatched bases: 9. Germline V lookup: CDR1 DFQATT, CDR2 SNEGSKA (reference sequence). The CDR3 length is 14 residues. CDR3 region: CSASGGTGLRPQHF. The CDR3 region has the DNA TGCAGTGCTAGTGGAGGGACAGGGCTGCGGCCCCAGCATTTT.

This clonotype was found many times. The chain combines TRBV7-9 with TRBJ2-7, with a possible D match to TRBD1 (6 bases). The germline CDR1 and CDR2 sequences are SEHNR and FQNEAQ (reference sequence). Trimming took 1 base from V and 0 from J, leaving 10 bases between them. The CDR3 loop spans 15 amino acids. The CDR3 spells CASSLDGGHSYEQYF. For the CDR3, the DNA is TGTGCCAGCAGCTTAGATGGGGGACACTCCTACGAGCAGTACTTC.

In this sample, this clonotype turned up a few times. Written as DNA, the CDR3 is TGCAGTGTCAGAGAGGGGATTTCTTTCGAGACCCAGTACTTC. The encoded protein is CSVREGISFETQYF. This chain connects TRBV20-1 to TRBJ2-5, with D possibly being TRBD1 or TRBD2 (5 bases each). From germline, CDR1 is DFQATT and CDR2 SNEGSKA (reference sequence). The CDR3 is 14 residues long. Deletions cut 7 bases from V and 5 bases from J, with 20 bases between.

Comments on this clonotype: A clone one base away is much larger, so this may be a read error. V gene TRBV20-1 combines with J gene TRBJ2-7; no clear D. The CDR3 spans 13 residues. V was trimmed by 6 bases and J by 7 bases, leaving 19 bases between them. The germline gives CDR1 DFQATT, CDR2 SNEGSKA (reference sequence). The CDR3 region is CSASQWVGNEQYF. The CDR3 nucleotides are TGCAGTGCCTCTCAATGGGTCGGTAATGAGCAGTACTTC.

This clonotype was observed a few times. The chain has TRBV5-8 and TRBJ2-3, with D hard to call. V lost 0 bases and J 1 base, leaving 9 bases between the germline ends. Germline V lookup: CDR1 SGHTS, CDR2 YDEGEE. CDR3 length: 15 residues. The CDR3 nucleotides read TGTGCCAGCAGCTTGGAGTTCCCTCGCACAGATACGCAGTATTTT. It specifies CASSLEFPRTDTQYF.

The chain employs TRBV6-2 or TRBV6-3 and TRBJ1-2; D not certain. CDR3 length equals 15 residues. Trimming left V 0 bases short and J 4 bases short, with 12 bases between. Germline V lookup: CDR1 MNHEY, CDR2 SVGEGT. CDR3 region: CASSYSGSGVYGYTF. CDR3 in DNA: TGTGCCAGCAGTTACTCGGGGTCTGGCGTCTATGGCTACACCTTC.

There are a few counts of this clonotype. The junction does not match germline at one end; this may be a read error. The chain joins TRBV13 to TRBJ1-5; 9 bases fit TRBD1. The germline V gene has CDR1 PRHDT and CDR2 FYEKMQ (reference sequence). This CDR3 comprises 16 residues. As DNA, the CDR3 is TGTGCCAGCAGCATAGGACAGGGGTCGAGCAATCAGCCCCAGCATTTT. As protein: CASSIGQGSSNQPQHF.

This clonotype was detected ten times or more. This rearrangement joins TRBV7-8 to TRBJ2-3; a possible D gene is TRBD1 (6 bases). The better agreement between TRBJ1-1 and the DNA end casts doubt on the J call. This CDR3 contains 15 residues. The V gene's germline CDR1 is SGHVS and CDR2 FQNEAQ. CDR3 sequence (DNA): TGTGCCAGCAGCTTAGCGCTAAGGGGGGTCGCCGAAGCTTTCTTT. Amino acid sequence: CASSLALRGVAEAFF.

The CDR3 region is CSARAREQPQHF. The CDR3 DNA reads as TGCAGTGCTAGAGCCAGGGAGCAGCCCCAGCATTTT. The chain carries TRBV20-1 and TRBJ1-5, with a possible D match to TRBD1 (5 bases). The germline CDR1 and CDR2 sequences are DFQATT and SNEGSKA (reference sequence). V was pared by 1 base and J by 7 bases, with 8 bases between. This CDR3 comprises 12 residues.

This clonotype has only a few counts. The chain employs TRBV29-1 and TRBJ2-5; TRBD1 might be the D (6 bases). This CDR3 has 14 amino acids. Trimming removed 2 bases from V and 0 bases from J, with 10 bases in between. In germline, CDR1 is SQVTM, CDR2 ANQGSEA. CDR3 sequence: CSVETPGDQETQYF. The CDR3, as DNA: TGCAGCGTTGAAACCCCAGGGGACCAAGAGACCCAGTACTTC.

Many counts were recorded for this clonotype. V and J are TRBV7-6 and TRBJ2-1; maybe TRBD1 (6 bases). The J call may not be correct, given that the DNA end is closer to TRBJ2-5. Germline-derived CDR1 and CDR2 are SGHVS and FNYEAQ. The CDR3 consists of 14 residues. CDR3 in DNA: TGTGCCCGGGACAAGTTAGGGACGAAGGAGACCCAGTACTTC. Encoded protein: CARDKLGTKETQYF.

This clonotype was picked up a small number of times. The chain couples TRBV7-9 to TRBJ2-5, with D unresolved. Germline CDR1 and CDR2: SEHNR and FQNEAQ (reference sequence). V was shortened by 5 bases and J by 2 bases, with 21 bases between the two germline ends. The CDR3 contains 17 residues. The DNA of the CDR3 is TGTGCCAGCAGCCCTCCCCCCGGCAGGCCCATTCAAGAGACCCAGTACTTC. It codes for CASSPPPGRPIQETQYF.

There are many counts of this clonotype. The chain uses TRBV20-1 and TRBJ1-1, with 11 positions matching TRBD1. This CDR3 is built from 14 residues. The germline gives CDR1 DFQATT, CDR2 SNEGSKA (reference sequence). The junction had 9 bases not matched to a gene; V was cut back by 5 bases and J by 7 bases. DNA of the CDR3: TGCAGTGCTCCCGGGACAGGGGGAAAGGGTGAAGCTTTCTTT. Its translation is CSAPGTGGKGEAFF.

This clonotype has ten or more counts. This chain uses TRBV4-1 with TRBJ2-7, with D hard to call. CDR3 length: 11 residues. Per the germline V gene, CDR1 is MGHRA and CDR2 is YSYEKL. V dropped 3 bases and J dropped 6 bases, with 6 bases sitting between them. This chain's CDR3 is CASSHGTEQYF. CDR3 sequence (DNA): TGCGCCAGCAGCCATGGCACCGAGCAGTACTTC.

This clonotype was observed at least ten times. The J gene is TRBJ2-1, the V gene TRBV19; TRBD2 matches 10 bases. The V gene's germline CDR1 is LNHDA and CDR2 SQIVND (reference sequence). Trimming cost V 1 base and J 7 bases; bases outside gene matches: 7. This CDR3 spans 16 amino acids. CDR3 bases: TGTGCCAGTAGTATAGCTAGCGGGAGATGGGGGAATGAGCAGTTCTTC. As protein: CASSIASGRWGNEQFF.

V and J are TRBV19 and TRBJ2-5; D ambiguous. CDR3 length: 15 amino acids. Germline CDR1 is LNHDA and CDR2 is SQIVND (reference sequence). Between the trimmed V and J ends, which lost 2 bases and 2 bases, there was a span of 12 bases. The CDR3 DNA sequence: TGTGCCAGTAGTATATGGGGTGGGGATCAAGAGACCCAGTACTTC. This gives the protein CASSIWGGDQETQYF.

In the case of this clonotype: A clone one base away is much larger, so this may be a read error. The chain joins TRBV20-1 to TRBJ1-5; D may be TRBD1 (6 bases). V lost 3 bases to trimming and J lost 1 base, with 22 bases between them. The CDR3 extends over 18 amino acids. The germline V gene has CDR1 DFQATT and CDR2 SNEGSKA (reference sequence). The CDR3 is CSARRGGQGTPSNQPQHF. The CDR3 nucleotides are TGCAGTGCTAGGAGAGGTGGGCAGGGGACCCCGAGCAATCAGCCCCAGCATTTT.

This clonotype was counted between two and nine times. The rearrangement links TRBV5-4 to TRBJ2-7; the D gene could be TRBD1 or TRBD2 (5 bases each). The germline V gene encodes CDR1 SGHNT and CDR2 YYREEE (reference sequence). The germline V and J ends were trimmed by 5 bases and 2 bases, with 11 bases remaining between them. The CDR3 has 13 residues. The CDR3 sequence: CASRGDGTYEQYF. In nucleotides, the CDR3 is TGTGCCAGCAGAGGGGACGGAACCTACGAGCAGTACTTC.

This clonotype has only a few counts. The chain couples TRBV5-4 to TRBJ2-2; possible D gene TRBD1, 6 bases. Germline lookup yields CDR1 SGHNT and CDR2 YYREEE (reference sequence). The CDR3 contains 17 residues. V dropped 0 bases and J dropped 5 bases, with 17 bases sitting between them. CDR3 in amino acids: CASSLAGGRVRTGELFF. The CDR3 DNA is TGTGCCAGCAGCTTGGCTGGGGGCAGGGTTCGTACCGGGGAGCTGTTTTTT.

For this clonotype: One base separates it from a far larger clone, so it is likely a read error. This chain links TRBV7-2 with TRBJ2-3; D call uncertain. The end of the DNA aligns better with TRBJ2-5, so the J call may be wrong. The CDR3 spans 12 residues. Looked up from germline, CDR1 is SGHTA and CDR2 is FQGNSA. CDR3 nucleotide sequence: TGTGCCGGCAGCCCAGATGACGAGACCCAGTACTTC. Translated, it gives CAGSPDDETQYF.

This clonotype came up a few times. The CDR3 DNA follows: TGCAGCGGAGCAACTAGCGCAAGGCGTCAAGAGACCCAGTACTTC. This sequence encodes CSGATSARRQETQYF. This sequence joins TRBV29-1 and TRBJ2-5; 7 nucleotides align to TRBD2. The CDR3 runs to 15 residues. Germline loops: CDR1 SQVTM, CDR2 ANQGSEA. With 7 bases clipped from V and 2 bases from J, the junction kept 13 bases outside the gene matches. Complete variable domain (other parts from reference TRBV29-1 and TRBJ2-5): SAVISQKPSRDICQRGTSLTIQCQVDSQVTMMFWYRQQPGQSLTLIATANQGSEATYESGFVIDKFPISRPNLTFSTLTVSNMSPEDSSIYLCSGATSARRQETQYFGPGTRLLVL.

Concerning this clonotype itself: This may be a read error: a much more frequent sequence differs by one nucleotide. This CDR3 is missing its conserved last phenylalanine or tryptophan, likely due to a read error. The CDR3 region is CASSRLFSGPTDTQYS. The CDR3 region has the DNA TGTGCCAGCAGCAGGTTGTTTAGCGGACCCACAGATACGCAGTATTCT. V usage is TRBV28 and J usage is TRBJ2-3, with D possibly matching TRBD2 (6 bases). This CDR3 contains 16 residues. Germline lookup yields CDR1 MDHEN and CDR2 SYDVKM. Trimming shortened V by 6 bases and J by 2 bases, and 18 bases separated the two germline ends.

With regard to this clonotype: One base away lies a much larger clone, so this may be a sequencing read error. The chain recombines TRBV27 with TRBJ2-1; D not certain. With 4 bases removed from V and 6 bases from J, the gap between germline ends came to 16 bases. This CDR3 has 15 residues. From germline, CDR1 is MNHEY and CDR2 SMNVEV (reference sequence). CDR3 nucleotide sequence: TGTGCCAGCAGTTCCTCGACGCTGGCCGCCAATGAGCAGTTCTTC. Translated: CASSSSTLAANEQFF.